This record looks at one T cell receptor (beta chain) sequence and its context. Its antigen is unidentified. The naive CD8 fraction comprised CD45RO-negative cells positively selected for CCR7 and excluded terminally differentiated effector memory CD45RA+ cells. This sample stems from a study of shared clonotypes between healthy human individuals. The length of the CDR3 is 16 residues. Trimming left V 3 bases short and J 7 bases short, with 19 bases between. In germline, CDR1 is LNHDA, CDR2 SQIVND (reference sequence). Libraries were prepared by immunoSEQ multiplex PCR; TCRdb keeps only in-frame clonotypes and omits some of them. Among about 2 million clones listed, approximately 94% were seen once. General study findings and limits: Across subsets, estimated richness was generally greater for naive than for memory populations.

The gene calls are TRBV19 and TRBJ2-1, with D perhaps matching TRBD1 or TRBD2 (5 bases each). This clonotype was obtained from a man younger than 35 in good health. The sample was naive CD8+ T cells sorted from blood. The CDR3 protein is CASSIIGTGYVNEQFF. CDR3 DNA sequence: TGTGCCAGTAGTATCATTGGGACGGGATACGTAAATGAGCAGTTCTTC.